The entry that follows covers one TCR beta chain sequence. The record originates from a study of CD8 T cells in Susac syndrome. RNA totalling roughly 0.5 to 1 ug underwent reverse transcription with random hexamers. TCRdb independently ran MiXCR on the immunoSEQ multiplex PCR reads; one entry per CDR3 protein. This sample has fewer than 250,000 distinct CDR3 sequences, with approximately 93% found just once. The germline V gene has CDR1 SGHTA and CDR2 FQGNSA. The V gene lost 5 bases and the J gene lost 10 bases, with 17 bases spanning the gap. CDR3 length: 13 residues. Sequencing input: CD4+ T cells from PBMCs. This chain uses TRBV7-2 with TRBJ1-1; D unclear. This receptor was obtained from a human donor in good health. The CDR3 bases are TGTGCCAGCAGCGCTATGAGGAGACACCCAGCTTTCTTT. Encoded protein: CASSAMRRHPAFF. Using reference TRBV7-2 and TRBJ1-1 for the parts outside the CDR3, the full variable domain is GAGVSQSPSNKVTEKGKDVELRCDPISGHTALYWYRQSLGQGLEFLIYFQGNSAPDKSGLPSDRFSAERTGGSVSTLTIQRTQQEDSAVYLCASSAMRRHPAFFGQGTRLTVV.